A single sample is the source of the 32 T cell receptor beta chains below, sequenced in a study of blood T cell repertoires in COVID-19. The assay was immunoSEQ multiplex PCR, and TCRdb's table has in-frame clones only and misses some. Of roughly 170,000 clones listed, 83% are singletons. The sample comprised PBMCs or T cells enriched from blood (not recorded which). The receptor set was obtained from a woman in her forties or fifties who had recovered from COVID-19.

The gene calls are TRBV7-9 and TRBJ2-5, with 11 bases identical to TRBD2. J gave up 12 bases and V 5 bases, and 8 bases lay outside the gene matches. The CDR3 spans 13 residues. From germline, CDR1 is SEHNR and CDR2 FQNEAQ (reference sequence). CDR3 bases: TGTGCCAGCAGCGTTGGGACTAGCGGAGAAAAGTACTTC. Translation gives CASSVGTSGEKYF.

The chain uses TRBV4-3 and TRBJ2-1; D is unresolved. The CDR3 has 15 residues. With 1 base removed from V and 7 bases from J, the gap between germline ends came to 14 bases. The germline gives CDR1 LGHNA, CDR2 YSLEER. The DNA of the CDR3 is TGCGCCAGCAGCCAAGTCGGAGCCGAAGAGAATGAGCAGTTCTTC. Amino acids: CASSQVGAEENEQFF.

This chain links TRBV18 with TRBJ2-1; 11 bases map to TRBD1. V lost 2 bases to trimming and J lost 7 bases; unmatched junction nucleotides: 4. The CDR3 consists of 15 residues. Per the germline V gene, CDR1 is KGHSH and CDR2 is LQKENI. The CDR3 here is CASSPGGQGGNEQFF. The CDR3 region has the DNA TGTGCCAGCTCACCAGGGGGACAGGGGGGAAATGAGCAGTTCTTC.

The table lists this clone with a count of one. V is TRBV12-3 or TRBV12-4 and J is TRBJ1-2; D gene uncertain. V gave up 3 bases and J gave up 7 bases, with 6 bases separating them. CDR3 length: 11 amino acids. CDR3 residues: CASSFGFGYTF. Written as DNA, the CDR3 is TGTGCCAGCAGTTTCGGGTTTGGCTACACCTTC.

The rearrangement joins TRBV7-2 to TRBJ1-2; D gene unclear. The CDR3 covers 12 residues. Trimming shortened V by 5 bases and J by 5 bases, and 9 bases separated the two germline ends. Germline CDR1 reads SGHTA; CDR2 reads FQGNSA. This CDR3 reads CASSTNTYGYTF. The CDR3 coding sequence is TGTGCCAGCAGCACAAACACATATGGCTACACCTTC.

CDR3: CSASDRGTRQFF. CDR3 in DNA: TGCAGTGCTAGTGATAGGGGGACCCGGCAGTTCTTC. This rearrangement joins TRBV20-1 to TRBJ2-1, with D maybe TRBD1 (6 bases). There are 12 residues in the CDR3. With 3 bases removed from V and 12 bases from J, the gap between germline ends came to 15 bases. The germline V gene encodes CDR1 DFQATT and CDR2 SNEGSKA (reference sequence).

The table lists this clone with a few counts. This rearrangement joins TRBV6-1 to TRBJ2-7; D is unresolved. From germline, CDR1 is MNHNS and CDR2 SASEGT. CDR3 length equals 13 residues. The V end was cut by 0 bases, the J end by 4 bases, with 7 bases between. Here the CDR3 reads CASSEARGYEQYV. For the CDR3, the DNA is TGTGCCAGCAGTGAAGCGAGAGGTTACGAGCAGTACGTC.

CDR3 DNA sequence: TGTGCCAGCAGCTTAAGCAGGGGCGTCAACTATGGCTACACCTTC. This gives the protein CASSLSRGVNYGYTF. The chain combines TRBV13 with TRBJ1-2; D may be TRBD1 (6 bases). Germline-derived CDR1 and CDR2 are PRHDT and FYEKMQ (reference sequence). Trimming pared 2 bases from V and 2 bases from J, leaving 12 bases between. The CDR3 contains 15 residues.

The sample holds one count of this clone. The chain is built from TRBV30 and TRBJ2-5; TRBD2 aligns across 12 bases. The CDR3 extends over 17 amino acids. Germline values: CDR1 GTSNPN, CDR2 SVGIG (reference sequence). Losses at the gene ends were 4 bases for V and 4 bases for J; bases not matched to a gene: 13. The CDR3 nucleotides read TGTGCCTGGACTAGGGGGCTAGCGGGAGGGCCAAGAGAGACCCAGTACTTC. Translated: CAWTRGLAGGPRETQYF.

The V call is TRBV9, the J call TRBJ2-3; 7 bases are shared with TRBD2. CDR1 and CDR2 from the germline V gene are SGDLS and YYNGEE. This CDR3 has 14 amino acids. With 4 bases clipped from V and 2 bases from J, the junction kept 4 bases outside the gene matches. The CDR3 loop is CASSPGTTTDTQYF. In DNA, the CDR3 is TGTGCCAGCAGCCCTGGGACTACCACAGATACGCAGTATTTT.

V gene TRBV30 combines with J gene TRBJ2-5; no clear D. CDR3 length: 11 residues. CDR1 GTSNPN and CDR2 SVGIG come from the germline V gene (reference sequence). Trimming shortened V by 2 bases and J by 7 bases, and 8 bases separated the two germline ends. The CDR3 protein is CAWSPSGTQYF. Written as DNA, the CDR3 is TGTGCCTGGAGTCCGTCCGGGACCCAGTACTTC.

This chain joins TRBV30 and TRBJ1-6, with no clear D. V was trimmed by 3 bases and J by 10 bases, leaving 7 bases between them. The CDR3 spans 11 residues. Germline CDR1 is GTSNPN and CDR2 is SVGIG (reference sequence). The CDR3 loop reads CAWRRESPLHF. The DNA for the CDR3 is TGTGCCTGGAGACGGGAATCACCCCTCCACTTT.

The rearrangement uses TRBV11-2 and TRBJ2-1; TRBD2 aligns across 10 bases. CDR1 and CDR2 (germline): SGHAT, FQNNGV. CDR3 length: 16 residues. The J segment lost 3 bases and the V segment lost 4 bases, leaving 6 bases of the junction unmatched. CDR3 nucleotides: TGTGCCAGCAGCTCACTAGCGGGAACGAACTACAATGAGCAGTTCTTC. It codes for CASSSLAGTNYNEQFF.

The chain has TRBV7-9 and TRBJ1-3; D is uncertain. V lost 8 bases and J 1 base, leaving 9 bases between the germline ends. The germline CDR1 and CDR2 sequences are SEHNR and FQNEAQ (reference sequence). This CDR3 region has 13 residues. The CDR3 coding sequence is TGTGCCAGCCAACGGGATTCTGGAAACACCATATATTTT. Residues: CASQRDSGNTIYF.

V and J are TRBV27 and TRBJ1-2; weak D call: TRBD1 (5 bases). This CDR3 region has 15 residues. V lost 8 bases to trimming and J lost 6 bases, with 22 bases between them. CDR1 MNHEY and CDR2 SMNVEV come from the germline V gene (reference sequence). Here the CDR3 reads CASQNLGAGQDGYTF. The CDR3 DNA follows: TGTGCCAGCCAGAACCTTGGGGCGGGGCAAGATGGCTACACCTTC.

V usage is TRBV4-2 and J usage is TRBJ1-4; TRBD1 matches 8 bases. V trimming: 5 bases; J trimming: 6 bases; junction bases outside the gene matches: 8. The CDR3 has 15 amino acids. Per the germline V gene, CDR1 is LGHNA and CDR2 is YNFKEQ. Here the CDR3 DNA reads TGTGCCAGCAGCGTAGGGACAGGTTTGGATGAAAAACTGTTTTTT. Amino acids: CASSVGTGLDEKLFF.

This clone was counted between two and nine times. The rearrangement uses TRBV28 and TRBJ2-3; D is unresolved. This CDR3 region has 12 residues. Germline V gene data show CDR1 as MDHEN and CDR2 as SYDVKM. With 6 bases removed from V and 2 bases from J, the gap between germline ends came to 6 bases. In DNA, the CDR3 is TGTGCCAGCAGGAGTCCCACAGATACGCAGTATTTT. Residues: CASRSPTDTQYF.

The chain carries TRBV3-1 (or the pseudogene TRBV3-2) and TRBJ1-6; the match to TRBD1 covers 8 bases. V gave up 6 bases and J gave up 10 bases; unmatched junction bases: 8. Looked up from germline, CDR1 is LGHDT and CDR2 is YNNKEL (reference sequence). This CDR3 has 14 residues. CDR3: CASSLGQGRSPLHF. For the CDR3, the DNA is TGTGCCAGCAGTCTCGGACAGGGAAGGTCACCCCTCCACTTT.

The chain uses TRBV7-8 and TRBJ2-5, with no clear D. V gave up 5 bases and J gave up 1 base, with 11 bases separating them. The CDR3 is 14 amino acids. CDR1 and CDR2 (germline): SGHVS, FQNEAQ. In nucleotides, the CDR3 is TGTGCCAGCAGCCGTGGTAGAGTCCAAGAGACCCAGTACTTC. Protein sequence: CASSRGRVQETQYF. Complete variable domain (other parts from reference TRBV7-8 and TRBJ2-5): GAGVSQSPRYKVAKRGQDVALRCDPISGHVSLFWYQQALGQGPEFLTYFQNEAQLDKSGLPSDRFFAERPEGSVSTLKIQRTQQEDSAVYLCASSRGRVQETQYFGPGTRLLVL.

The rearrangement joins TRBV27 to TRBJ2-5; a possible D gene is TRBD1 (5 bases). Trimming cost V 0 bases and J 5 bases, with 19 bases left between them. The germline V gene has CDR1 MNHEY and CDR2 SMNVEV (reference sequence). The CDR3 is 17 residues long. The CDR3 region is CASSLSLAKGGAETQYF. The CDR3 DNA is TGTGCCAGCAGTTTATCGCTGGCGAAGGGTGGGGCGGAGACCCAGTACTTC.

This sequence joins TRBV30 and TRBJ1-5, with D maybe TRBD1 (5 bases). The CDR3 is made up of 12 amino acids. Trimming stripped 2 bases from V and 9 bases from J, with 11 bases between. CDR1 and CDR2 from the germline V gene are GTSNPN and SVGIG (reference sequence). CDR3 nucleotide sequence: TGTGCCTGGAGTCGCTCCCAGGGGCCCCAGCATTTT. It is translated as CAWSRSQGPQHF.

DNA of the CDR3: TGTGCCAGCAGCTTACGATCGACAGGCTCCGAGCAGTACGTC. This encodes CASSLRSTGSEQYV. V gene TRBV7-9 combines with J gene TRBJ2-7; D might be TRBD1 (6 bases). Germline V lookup: CDR1 SEHNR, CDR2 FQNEAQ (reference sequence). Trimming shortened V by 2 bases and J by 6 bases, and 14 bases separated the two germline ends. The CDR3 contains 14 residues.

This clone was detected only once. The rearrangement uses TRBV29-1 and TRBJ1-3; TRBD1 is a possible D gene (5 bases). Germline lookup yields CDR1 SQVTM and CDR2 ANQGSEA. The V end lost 5 bases, the J end lost 2 bases, and 13 bases lay between the germline ends. The CDR3 extends over 14 amino acids. CDR3 amino acids: CSVSVGATGNTIYF. CDR3 nucleotides: TGCAGCGTTAGCGTAGGGGCTACTGGAAACACCATATATTTT.

This chain links TRBV6-2 or TRBV6-3 with TRBJ1-2; D is unresolved. This CDR3 contains 12 residues. The germline V gene has CDR1 MNHEY and CDR2 SVGEGT. Between the trimmed V and J ends, which lost 2 bases and 6 bases, there was a span of 7 bases. CDR3 DNA: TGTGCCAGCAGTTACCCGGGGAATGGCTACACCTTC. The encoded protein is CASSYPGNGYTF.

The gene calls are TRBV30 and TRBJ1-4, with D possibly matching TRBD1 (6 bases). Per the germline V gene, CDR1 is GTSNPN and CDR2 is SVGIG (reference sequence). V was cut by 0 bases and J by 8 bases, with 13 bases left in between. The CDR3 length is 14 residues. In nucleotides, the CDR3 is TGTGCCTGGAGTGTATGGGGGCAGGGAGAAAAACTGTTTTTT. It encodes CAWSVWGQGEKLFF.

The V and J genes are TRBV28 and TRBJ1-1, with D possibly matching TRBD1 (5 bases). V gave up 5 bases and J gave up 7 bases, with 17 bases separating them. Germline loops: CDR1 MDHEN, CDR2 SYDVKM. The CDR3 loop spans 14 amino acids. The CDR3 sequence is CASSHFPDTREAFF. In DNA form, the CDR3 reads TGTGCCAGCAGTCACTTCCCGGACACCCGTGAAGCTTTCTTT.

The chain recombines TRBV4-1 with TRBJ2-2; D might be TRBD2 (6 bases). The CDR3 length is 14 residues. Germline-derived CDR1 and CDR2 are MGHRA and YSYEKL. V gave up 1 base and J gave up 6 bases, with 9 bases separating them. The CDR3 loop is CASSQVTGAGELFF. The CDR3 DNA reads TGCGCCAGCAGCCAAGTAACGGGGGCCGGGGAGCTGTTTTTT.

The chain is built from TRBV28 and TRBJ2-5, with 7 bases fitting TRBD1. The CDR3 loop spans 15 amino acids. The V gene end was trimmed by 5 bases and the J gene end by 1 base; junction bases not matched to a gene: 7. Looked up from germline, CDR1 is MDHEN and CDR2 is SYDVKM. The CDR3 region is CASSASGTAQETQYF. Written as DNA, the CDR3 is TGTGCCAGCAGTGCCTCCGGGACAGCCCAAGAGACCCAGTACTTC.

In DNA form, the CDR3 reads TGTGCCAGCAGTTACTCGAAGGCTAGCGGGGAAGAGACCCAGTACTTC. The encoded protein is CASSYSKASGEETQYF. The rearrangement links TRBV6-5 to TRBJ2-5, with 9 nucleotides matching TRBD2. V lost 0 bases and J lost 3; bases outside the gene matches: 5. Germline V CDR1 and CDR2: MNHEY, SVGAGI. This CDR3 has 16 residues.

This rearrangement joins TRBV5-8 to TRBJ1-2; D unclear. CDR3 length: 11 residues. Per the germline V gene, CDR1 is SGHTS and CDR2 is YDEGEE. The germline V and J ends were trimmed by 2 bases and 13 bases, with 12 bases remaining between them. Here the CDR3 reads CASSFRGKGTF. CDR3 DNA: TGTGCCAGCAGCTTTCGAGGGAAAGGCACCTTC.

This clone showed up many times. The rearrangement uses TRBV6-4 and TRBJ2-2; tentative D call: TRBD2 (5 bases). This CDR3 spans 14 amino acids. The V gene lost 0 bases and the J gene lost 4 bases, with 6 bases spanning the gap. Germline CDR1 and CDR2: MRHNA and SNTAGT. The CDR3, as DNA: TGTGCCAGCAGTGACTCGGACTTCACCGGGGAGCTGTTTTTT. Translating it yields CASSDSDFTGELFF.

V and J are TRBV30 and TRBJ1-3; maybe TRBD1 (5 bases). Germline CDR1 reads GTSNPN; CDR2 reads SVGIG (reference sequence). This CDR3 has 14 residues. The V end was cut by 3 bases, the J end by 6 bases, with 15 bases between. The CDR3 loop is CAWRVAGLENTIYF. The CDR3 bases are TGTGCCTGGAGAGTGGCAGGGCTCGAAAACACCATATATTTT.